These 19 T cell receptor beta chains share one sample of origin, sequenced in a study of blood T cell repertoires in COVID-19. Here immunoSEQ multiplex PCR was the method, and the copy in TCRdb shows in-frame clones only, minus some. This sample carries approximately 260,000 clones, roughly 88% of them seen once, and the ten largest clones take about 9.4%. Specimen: peripheral blood. The receptor set was obtained from an older woman with COVID-19, enrolled during active disease.

The V and J genes are TRBV6-2 or TRBV6-3 and TRBJ2-7; 11 bases match TRBD2. Germline V gene lookup returns CDR1 MNHEY and CDR2 SVGEGT. The trim removed 0 bases at V and 6 bases at J, leaving 13 bases unmatched. CDR3 length: 18 amino acids. CDR3 bases: TGTGCCAGCAGTTACTCGAGGTCGGGACTAGCGGCCGGAAGCGAGCAGTACTTC. This codes for CASSYSRSGLAAGSEQYF.

The J gene is TRBJ1-6, the V gene TRBV6-5; possible D gene TRBD1, 6 bases. The CDR3 sequence is 15 residues long. The V gene's germline CDR1 is MNHEY and CDR2 SVGAGI. The V and J ends lost 6 bases and 7 bases respectively, with 16 bases between them. This CDR3 reads CASRKPGQLNSPLHF. CDR3 DNA: TGTGCCAGCAGGAAGCCCGGACAGTTGAATTCACCCCTCCACTTT.

This clone was detected only once. The chain couples TRBV29-1 to TRBJ2-3, with 9 bases matching TRBD2. Germline loops: CDR1 SQVTM, CDR2 ANQGSEA. With 0 bases clipped from V and 4 bases from J, the junction kept 8 bases outside the gene matches. This CDR3 contains 16 residues. The CDR3 DNA reads TGCAGCGTTGAAGATCATGGCGGGAGGGCCTCAGATACGCAGTATTTT. Protein sequence: CSVEDHGGRASDTQYF.

This clone was detected once. The chain carries TRBV29-1 and TRBJ1-4; D is undetermined. The CDR3 covers 13 residues. The V end lost 4 bases, the J end lost 5 bases, and 11 bases lay between the germline ends. Per germline, CDR1 SQVTM and CDR2 ANQGSEA. In nucleotides, the CDR3 is TGCAGCGTTGCGGCAGGAGGGAATGAAAAACTGTTTTTT. This sequence encodes CSVAAGGNEKLFF.

The chain recombines TRBV6-5 with TRBJ2-1, with TRBD2 as a possible D gene (6 bases). CDR3 length: 15 residues. In germline, CDR1 is MNHEY, CDR2 SVGAGI. The germline V and J ends were trimmed by 6 bases and 2 bases, with 14 bases remaining between them. The CDR3 region has the DNA TGTGCCAGCAGGATTACGGGCGGGGCCTACAATGAGCAGTTCTTC. Amino acids: CASRITGGAYNEQFF.

The chain joins TRBV28 to TRBJ1-2, with 10 bases that match TRBD1. CDR1 MDHEN and CDR2 SYDVKM come from the germline V gene. This CDR3 has 15 amino acids. Germline trimming cut 3 bases from V and 3 bases from J; bases unmatched to any gene: 4. The CDR3 DNA reads as TGTGCCAGCAGTTTTTTCGGACAGGGGGACTATGGCTACACCTTC. This translates into CASSFFGQGDYGYTF.

This rearrangement joins TRBV11-3 to TRBJ2-5; 7 nucleotides agree with TRBD1. V dropped 5 bases and J dropped 2; count of bases not matched to a gene: 8. Germline assignment: CDR1 SGHNT and CDR2 YENEEA. This CDR3 has 15 residues. CDR3 bases: TGTGCCAGCAGCACTCGACAGGGCCTACAAGAGACCCAGTACTTC. This sequence encodes CASSTRQGLQETQYF.

This chain links TRBV19 with TRBJ1-5, with TRBD1 identical over 7 bases. Unmatched junction bases numbered 13, after V lost 3 bases and J lost 5 bases. CDR3 length: 17 amino acids. Germline V gene lookup returns CDR1 LNHDA and CDR2 SQIVND (reference sequence). The DNA for the CDR3 is TGTGCCAGTAGTATGGGTGGAGGGTCACAGGGGTATCAGCCCCAGCATTTT. Encoded protein: CASSMGGGSQGYQPQHF.

V is TRBV9 and J is TRBJ1-3; no clear D gene. V lost 0 bases and J 3 bases, leaving 16 bases between the germline ends. This CDR3 is 17 amino acids long. Germline lookup yields CDR1 SGDLS and CDR2 YYNGEE. CDR3 protein: CASSVAPGLGGGNTIYF. Written as DNA, the CDR3 is TGTGCCAGCAGCGTAGCTCCTGGGCTAGGAGGTGGAAACACCATATATTTT.

The rearrangement uses TRBV6-5 and TRBJ1-6; no firm D call. Germline V CDR1 and CDR2: MNHEY, SVGAGI. V was pared by 6 bases and J by 6 bases, with 12 bases between. The CDR3 is 14 amino acids. The CDR3 region is CASRVQGGNSPLHF. CDR3 sequence (DNA): TGTGCCAGCAGGGTTCAAGGAGGTAATTCACCCCTCCACTTT.

The chain uses TRBV9 and TRBJ2-7; 9 bases are shared with TRBD2. V trimming: 4 bases; J trimming: 3 bases; junction bases outside the gene matches: 11. In germline, CDR1 is SGDLS, CDR2 YYNGEE. This CDR3 is built from 16 residues. CDR3 sequence reads: CASSPQYSGRVYEQYF. DNA for the CDR3: TGTGCCAGCAGCCCTCAATATAGCGGGAGAGTCTACGAGCAGTACTTC.

This clone was seen a single time. Other nucleotide sequences in the sample specify the same CDR3. The CDR3 spells CASSPQGSNQPQHF. The CDR3 nucleotides read TGTGCCAGTAGTCCACAGGGATCCAATCAGCCCCAGCATTTT. The chain combines TRBV19 with TRBJ1-5; D may be TRBD1 (6 bases). Trimming cost V 5 bases and J 3 bases, with 11 bases left between them. CDR1 is LNHDA and CDR2 is SQIVND in the germline V gene (reference sequence). This CDR3 has 14 amino acids.

This chain connects TRBV7-8 to TRBJ1-3; D gene ambiguous. Between the trimmed V and J ends, which lost 2 bases and 4 bases, there was a span of 12 bases. The CDR3 extends over 15 amino acids. Germline loops: CDR1 SGHVS, CDR2 FQNEAQ. CDR3 bases: TGTGCCAGCAGCTTAAAATCGGGTGAAGGAAACACCATATATTTT. This codes for CASSLKSGEGNTIYF.

This chain links TRBV5-1 with TRBJ1-3; D gene unclear. CDR3 length: 14 amino acids. V lost 1 base, J lost 0 bases, and 5 bases lay in between. CDR1 SGHRS and CDR2 YFSETQ come from the germline V gene. CDR3 loop: CASSLSVSGNTIYF. Here the CDR3 DNA reads TGCGCCAGCAGCTTGTCAGTCTCTGGAAACACCATATATTTT.

This chain connects TRBV19 to TRBJ2-7; TRBD1 might be the D (7 bases). Germline V lookup: CDR1 LNHDA, CDR2 SQIVND (reference sequence). The V end lost 9 bases, the J end lost 4 bases, and 16 bases lay between the germline ends. This CDR3 is 13 amino acids long. The CDR3 here is CASSGGLQYEQYF. The CDR3 DNA reads as TGTGCCAGCTCAGGGGGACTCCAGTACGAGCAGTACTTC. Full variable domain (outside the CDR3, taken from reference TRBV19 and TRBJ2-7): DGGITQSPKYLFRKEGQNVTLSCEQNLNHDAMYWYRQDPGQGLRLIYYSQIVNDFQKGDIAEGYSVSREKKESFPLTVTSAQKNPTAFYLCASSGGLQYEQYFGPGTRLTVT.

The chain is built from TRBV2 and TRBJ1-3, with 7 bases fitting TRBD1. CDR3 length: 14 residues. The V gene end was trimmed by 7 bases and the J gene end by 1 base; junction bases not matched to a gene: 4. Germline V gives CDR1 SNHLY, CDR2 FYNNEI. Here the CDR3 reads CASNPDRSGNTIYF. CDR3 in DNA: TGTGCCAGCAACCCGGACAGGTCTGGAAACACCATATATTTT. Together with reference TRBV2 and TRBJ1-3, the CDR3 gives the full variable domain: EPEVTQTPSHQVTQMGQEVILRCVPISNHLYFYWYRQILGQKVEFLVSFYNNEISEKSEIFDDQFSVERPDGSNFTLKIRSTKLEDSAMYFCASNPDRSGNTIYFGEGSWLTVV.

The J gene is TRBJ2-7, the V gene TRBV5-6; 8 nucleotides match TRBD2. Germline loops: CDR1 SGHDT, CDR2 YYEEEE. The V gene end was trimmed by 0 bases and the J gene end by 5 bases; junction bases not matched to a gene: 16. This CDR3 spans 18 amino acids. The CDR3 loop is CASSLGSGGTSYSHEQYF. CDR3 sequence (DNA): TGTGCCAGCAGCTTGGGTTCTGGTGGGACTAGTTATTCCCACGAGCAGTACTTC.

The chain combines TRBV19 with TRBJ1-4; 9 positions match TRBD1. CDR1 and CDR2 from the germline V gene are LNHDA and SQIVND (reference sequence). This CDR3 comprises 16 residues. V shed 3 bases and J 5 bases; nucleotides not matched to a gene: 7. Written as DNA, the CDR3 is TGTGCCAGTAGTATCGGGTCAGGACAGGGGAATGAAAAACTGTTTTTT. It yields the protein CASSIGSGQGNEKLFF.

This clone was counted only a few times. The chain carries TRBV5-1 and TRBJ1-1, with TRBD1 identical over 7 bases. V shed 6 bases and J 0 bases; nucleotides not matched to a gene: 5. Germline V gene data show CDR1 as SGHRS and CDR2 as YFSETQ. The CDR3 consists of 14 residues. CDR3 DNA: TGCGCCAGCACCAGAGACAGGGTGAACACTGAAGCTTTCTTT. Translating it yields CASTRDRVNTEAFF.